This TCR beta chain came from a study of cytotoxic CD8 clonotypes in ibrutinib-treated CLL. Study background: Collecting the response samples happened after a median about twelve months of treatment, with a range of 6 to 36. Study-level points and caveats: Public clonotypes, found uncommonly, either contracted or stayed stable on treatment.

With respect to this clone: Its target is not known.

Some clones are missing from TCRdb's copy, which holds only in-frame ones; the method was immunoSEQ multiplex PCR. The profile shows 300,000 to 350,000 clones, 70% to 80% of them singletons. From germline, CDR1 is SGHDN and CDR2 FVKESK. Deletions cut 0 bases from V and 6 bases from J, with 12 bases between. CDR3 size: 15 residues. The V gene is TRBV14, the J gene TRBJ2-1; D gene ambiguous. This sequence was found in a human donor with chronic lymphocytic leukemia. The sample consisted of PBMCs, taken before ibrutinib treatment. CDR3 DNA: TGTGCCAGCAGCCAAGATTGGTCGAGAGCCAATGAGCAGTTCTTC. It yields the protein CASSQDWSRANEQFF.